These 5 T cell receptor beta chains came from one sample sequenced in a study of CD8+ T cells in alopecia areata. Stated treatment: oral pan-JAK inhibitor, 5-10 mg twice daily. In each case, RNA was isolated and then reverse transcribed into cDNA as the sequencing template. Here immunoSEQ multiplex PCR was the method, and the copy in TCRdb shows in-frame clones only, minus some. This table holds fewer than 250,000 clones, roughly 66% found once. Here the sequenced sample was CD4+ T cells sorted from blood, taken at week 24, from a patient treated with tofacitinib. These receptors were obtained from a human donor with alopecia areata.

This rearrangement joins TRBV5-1 to TRBJ2-2; 13 bases fit TRBD2. J gave up 0 bases and V 5 bases, and 4 bases lay outside the gene matches. The CDR3 is 17 amino acids. Germline V gene lookup returns CDR1 SGHRS and CDR2 YFSETQ. CDR3 bases: TGCGCCAGCAGTCGGACTAGCGGGGGTGCGAACACCGGGGAGCTGTTTTTT. Translated, it gives CASSRTSGGANTGELFF.

This clone ranks as medium-sized. CDR3 DNA sequence: TGTGCCAGCAGCGCTAGCGGGGGAAATACGCAGTATTTT. Translating gives CASSASGGNTQYF. This sequence joins TRBV7-2 and TRBJ2-3, with 10 bases lining up with TRBD2. There are 13 residues in the CDR3. Germline trimming cut 5 bases from V and 7 bases from J; bases unmatched to any gene: 3. Per the germline V gene, CDR1 is SGHTA and CDR2 is FQGNSA.

The V gene is TRBV7-3, the J gene TRBJ2-3, with no clear D. This CDR3 comprises 13 residues. The ends were cut back, 6 bases at V and 2 bases at J, with 9 bases in the middle. The V gene's germline CDR1 is SGHTA and CDR2 FQGTGA. CDR3 sequence (DNA): TGTGCCAGCAGTTCCCGAGCCACAGATACGCAGTATTTT. It codes for CASSSRATDTQYF.

This clone occurred a few times. The V call is TRBV30, the J call TRBJ1-5; D call uncertain. Germline CDR1 is GTSNPN and CDR2 is SVGIG (reference sequence). The V end lost 2 bases, the J end lost 5 bases, and 13 bases lay between the germline ends. CDR3 length: 14 amino acids. CDR3 DNA sequence: TGTGCCTGGAGTCTAACGACGGCAGATCAGCCCCAGCATTTT. It encodes CAWSLTTADQPQHF.

This chain connects TRBV5-1 to TRBJ2-1; unclear D gene. Deletions cut 3 bases from V and 7 bases from J, with 11 bases between. The V gene's germline CDR1 is SGHRS and CDR2 YFSETQ. This CDR3 contains 13 residues. This CDR3 reads CASSSPPGNEQFF. As DNA, the CDR3 is TGCGCCAGCAGCTCCCCCCCGGGTAATGAGCAGTTCTTC.